Sequencing of this T cell receptor (beta chain) was carried out in a study of cytomegalovirus exposure and HLA in healthy donors. Study-wide context: One earlier analysis, a look at 200 million or so T cells, found 117 million unique TCR beta sequences. General study results and limits: Overall, approximately 150 TCR beta chains were annotated as cytomegalovirus-associated.

This clone was seen a few times. Its antigen is not known. The PCR made use of 60 Vbeta and 13 Jbeta primers. Original data processing: There were 80 million to 95 million unique TCR beta chains by a later count, and some 11 million of them were shared. Assay: immunoSEQ multiplex PCR; the TCRdb copy retains only in-frame clones and omits some. V and J calls and clone size come straight from that table; D and trimming were deduced from the DNA. The repertoire holds 90,000 to 140,000 clones, with 76% as singletons. The CDR3 consists of 14 residues. V was clipped by 3 bases and J by 7 bases, with 14 bases between them. Germline lookup yields CDR1 SGHRS and CDR2 YFSETQ.

Sequencing was done on a sample of PBMCs. This TCR came from a man aged 35-49 years in good health and CMV-seropositive. The V call is TRBV5-1, the J call TRBJ2-1; D may be TRBD2 (7 bases). The CDR3 DNA sequence: TGCGCCAGCAGCTACGGAGGGGGAGGGAATGAGCAGTTCTTC. This gives the protein CASSYGGGGNEQFF.